This record covers a single TCR beta chain. The sample belongs to a study of blood T cell repertoires in COVID-19. Overall study: From the United States, Italy and Spain came samples of acute and convalescent COVID-19. In each case, the material was cDNA or gDNA derived from T cells, B-cell-depleted T cells, or PBMCs.

V lost 5 bases, J lost 4 bases, and 11 bases lay in between. Germline-derived CDR1 and CDR2 are SEHNR and FQNEAQ (reference sequence). This CDR3 comprises 13 residues. Authors' analysis steps: Reference gene primer amplification yielded estimated nucleated cell counts. Method: immunoSEQ multiplex PCR; TCRdb's copy keeps in-frame clones and lacks some. D and trimming come from the DNA, and the V and J calls and clone size come from that table. The repertoire holds 35,000 to 50,000 clones, around 83% seen once, with about 48% in the top ten. Sequencing used peripheral blood. The clonotype originates from a woman over 75 with acute or convalescent COVID-19. The chain employs TRBV7-9 and TRBJ1-2; D perhaps matches TRBD1 (6 bases). The CDR3: CASSAGGLYGYTF. In nucleotides, the CDR3 is TGTGCCAGCAGCGCCGGGGGGCTCTATGGCTACACCTTC.